This T cell receptor beta chain was obtained from a study of PD-L1 blockade in urothelial cancer. Into every PCR, synthetic TCR analog templates were spiked. The table came from immunoSEQ multiplex PCR; TCRdb's copy has only in-frame clones and leaves some out. The sample includes 86,000 or so clones, more than 70% of them seen just once. Time point given: pretreatment peripheral blood. The number of samples from each patient was between 1 and 8, taken pretreatment and on-treatment. Material: PBMCs, obtained around atezolizumab (anti-PD-L1) treatment. This receptor was identified in a man aged 55 to 70 with urothelial cancer.

The CDR3 region is CASSPPLRTRRTGELFF. In nucleotides, the CDR3 is TGTGCCAGCAGCCCCCCCTTGCGCACGAGGAGAACCGGGGAGCTGTTTTTT. The J gene is TRBJ2-2, the V gene TRBV7-8; no firm D call. CDR1 and CDR2 from the germline V gene are SGHVS and FQNEAQ. V lost 5 bases and J 5 bases, leaving 21 bases between the germline ends. The CDR3 contains 17 residues.